These 24 T cell receptor beta chains came from one sample sequenced in a study of shared T cell receptors in the human thymus. Generated by immunoSEQ multiplex PCR, the TCRdb table keeps only in-frame clones and is missing some. The sample yields some 700,000 clones, roughly 90% seen once. The same specimen was also included in a second study, on human thymus T cells.

Sequencing was carried out using thymocytes. All receptors derive from a boy under two years old with a congenital heart defect.

V gene TRBV27 combines with J gene TRBJ1-1, with 7 bases identical to TRBD1. CDR1 and CDR2 (germline): MNHEY, SMNVEV (reference sequence). The CDR3 covers 15 residues. V trimming: 6 bases; J trimming: 7 bases; junction bases outside the gene matches: 14. In DNA form, the CDR3 reads TGTGCCAGCAGGGGATCGACAGGGCAAGGGGATGAAGCTTTCTTT. It yields the protein CASRGSTGQGDEAFF.

The chain joins TRBV7-9 to TRBJ2-7; 7 bases match TRBD2. Germline V CDR1 and CDR2: SEHNR, FQNEAQ (reference sequence). V was clipped by 4 bases and J by 4 bases; unmatched bases: 7. The length of the CDR3 is 14 residues. CDR3 region: CASSWGDYGYEQYF. CDR3 nucleotides: TGTGCCAGCAGCTGGGGGGACTACGGGTACGAGCAGTACTTC.

The chain links TRBV4-3 to TRBJ2-7; perhaps TRBD2 as D (6 bases). V shed 3 bases and J shed 3 bases, with 21 bases lying between them. Germline CDR1 LGHNA, CDR2 YSLEER. CDR3 length: 17 amino acids. CDR3 protein: CASSHQHGGRGVYEQYF. The CDR3 DNA is TGCGCCAGCAGCCACCAACACGGGGGACGAGGAGTCTACGAGCAGTACTTC.

The chain carries TRBV18 and TRBJ2-1; D is ambiguous. The V end lost 0 bases, the J end lost 7 bases, and 10 bases lay between the germline ends. This CDR3 spans 14 amino acids. The V gene's germline CDR1 is KGHSH and CDR2 LQKENI. CDR3 sequence reads: CASSPPRRRNEQFF. The CDR3, as DNA: TGTGCCAGCTCACCACCCCGACGGAGAAATGAGCAGTTCTTC.

This chain uses TRBV25-1 with TRBJ1-1; no definite D call. The CDR3 totals 14 residues. V was trimmed by 2 bases and J by 0 bases, leaving 7 bases between them. Germline V gene data show CDR1 as MGHDK and CDR2 as SYGVNS. The CDR3: CASSEARLNTEAFF. CDR3 coding DNA: TGTGCCAGCAGTGAAGCCAGATTGAACACTGAAGCTTTCTTT.

This sequence joins TRBV2 and TRBJ2-5, with TRBD1 matching over 7 bases. From germline, CDR1 is SNHLY and CDR2 FYNNEI. The CDR3 consists of 13 residues. The V and J ends lost 11 bases and 1 base, in that order; junction bases with no gene match: 7. The CDR3 reads CAGSRGLQETQYF. CDR3 DNA: TGTGCCGGATCTAGGGGGCTCCAAGAGACCCAGTACTTC.

The chain has TRBV27 and TRBJ2-7, with TRBD2 identical over 12 bases. The germline V gene encodes CDR1 MNHEY and CDR2 SMNVEV (reference sequence). The CDR3 runs to 18 residues. The J segment lost 0 bases and the V segment lost 5 bases, leaving 11 bases of the junction unmatched. The CDR3 here is CASSPTTSGSQGSYEQYF. The CDR3 DNA is TGTGCCAGCAGTCCTACGACTAGCGGGAGTCAGGGCTCCTACGAGCAGTACTTC.

The chain employs TRBV4-2 and TRBJ2-5, with D hard to call. CDR3 size: 15 residues. Germline assignment: CDR1 LGHNA and CDR2 YNFKEQ. V gave up 0 bases and J gave up 1 base, with 9 bases separating them. CDR3 sequence: CASSQDIVSQETQYF. DNA for the CDR3: TGTGCCAGCAGCCAAGACATAGTATCCCAAGAGACCCAGTACTTC.

The rearrangement joins TRBV11-2 to TRBJ2-1; 12 bases are shared with TRBD2. From germline, CDR1 is SGHAT and CDR2 FQNNGV. J was trimmed by 8 bases and V by 4 bases; bases with no gene match: 18. The CDR3 has 19 amino acids. The CDR3 region has the DNA TGTGCCAGCAGCTCTAGGGTAAAGGTGACTAGCGGGAGATTGCATGAGCAGTTCTTC. Translation gives CASSSRVKVTSGRLHEQFF.

This clone appeared a single time. The chain's CDR3 is CASNPRGAGGGEQYF. CDR3 bases: TGTGCCAGCAACCCACGTGGGGCGGGAGGTGGAGAGCAGTACTTC. This chain uses TRBV5-8 with TRBJ2-7; 8 bases match TRBD2. Germline V gives CDR1 SGHTS, CDR2 YDEGEE. There are 15 residues in the CDR3. V dropped 6 bases and J dropped 7; count of bases not matched to a gene: 15.

J is TRBJ1-4 and V is TRBV7-9, with D uncertain. Trimming cost V 8 bases and J 4 bases, with 14 bases left between them. CDR1 SEHNR and CDR2 FQNEAQ come from the germline V gene (reference sequence). The CDR3 has 14 amino acids. The CDR3 coding sequence is TGTGCCAGCGGCCTCAAGAAGATTAATGAAAAACTGTTTTTT. Its protein is CASGLKKINEKLFF.

CDR3 DNA: TGTGCCAGCAGCCCCAGCAGGGGGAAAAACATTCAGTACTTC. It encodes CASSPSRGKNIQYF. The chain carries TRBV7-2 and TRBJ2-4, with TRBD1 identical over 7 bases. Per the germline V gene, CDR1 is SGHTA and CDR2 is FQGNSA. The CDR3 spans 14 residues. After removal of 5 bases from V and 4 bases from J, the junction contained 5 bases not matched to a gene.

V is TRBV25-1 and J is TRBJ2-7, with 9 bases lining up with TRBD1. Germline V gene sequence: CDR1 MGHDK, CDR2 SYGVNS. The CDR3 spans 17 residues. V was clipped by 4 bases and J by 6 bases; unmatched bases: 16. CDR3 DNA sequence: TGTGCCAGCAGTGTCAGACAGGGGGAAGCCACGTTGACCGAGCAGTACTTC. This codes for CASSVRQGEATLTEQYF.

This chain connects TRBV21-1 to TRBJ2-7; the table's D gene call, TRBD2, was not cross checked with the DNA. TRBV21-1 is a known pseudogene. CDR3 length: 15 residues. The DNA for the CDR3 is TGTGCCAGCAGCTCGGTGGGGGGGTCAACCTACGAGCAGTACTTC. Translating it yields CASSSVGGSTYEQYF.

The chain uses TRBV6-6 and TRBJ1-1, with 8 bases identical to TRBD1. Trimming took 6 bases from V and 9 from J; bases not matched to a gene: 6. Germline assignment: CDR1 MNHNY and CDR2 SVGAGI (reference sequence). CDR3 length: 12 amino acids. CDR3 in amino acids: CASSPDRVQAFF. CDR3 sequence (DNA): TGTGCCAGCAGCCCGGACAGGGTGCAAGCTTTCTTT.

The chain carries TRBV2 and TRBJ2-7; possible D gene TRBD2, 6 bases. Germline lookup yields CDR1 SNHLY and CDR2 FYNNEI. V was shortened by 3 bases and J by 3 bases, with 27 bases between the two germline ends. The length of the CDR3 is 19 residues. The CDR3 sequence: CASSDPSGKTGDPDYEQYF. For the CDR3, the DNA is TGTGCCAGCAGTGACCCCTCCGGAAAGACGGGAGACCCGGACTACGAGCAGTACTTC. Drawing the rest from reference TRBV2 and TRBJ2-7, the complete variable domain is EPEVTQTPSHQVTQMGQEVILRCVPISNHLYFYWYRQILGQKVEFLVSFYNNEISEKSEIFDDQFSVERPDGSNFTLKIRSTKLEDSAMYFCASSDPSGKTGDPDYEQYFGPGTRLTVT.

The chain couples TRBV12-5 to TRBJ2-1; D unclear. V lost 4 bases and J 6 bases, leaving 7 bases between the germline ends. CDR3 length: 12 amino acids. Germline CDR1 reads LGHNT; CDR2 reads FRNRAP. CDR3: CASGSASNEQFF. The CDR3 DNA reads TGTGCTAGTGGTTCTGCTAGCAATGAGCAGTTCTTC.

This chain connects TRBV2 to TRBJ2-2; a weak D match, TRBD2 (6 bases). The CDR3 is 15 amino acids. Trimming took off 7 bases at V and 0 bases at J, with 12 bases between the two ends. Germline-derived CDR1 and CDR2 are SNHLY and FYNNEI. CDR3 residues: CASIGAGSNTGELFF. In nucleotides, the CDR3 is TGTGCCAGCATCGGAGCGGGCTCGAACACCGGGGAGCTGTTTTTT.

The genes are TRBV30 and TRBJ2-7; 9 positions agree with TRBD1. The CDR3 is 11 amino acids. The junction had 1 base not matched to a gene; V was cut back by 4 bases and J by 6 bases. The V gene's germline CDR1 is GTSNPN and CDR2 SVGIG (reference sequence). CDR3 coding DNA: TGTGCCTGGAACAGGGGGCGCGAGCAGTACTTC. Its translation: CAWNRGREQYF.

This chain joins TRBV5-3 and TRBJ1-4; D unclear. TRBV5-3 is reported as an ORF; its role is uncertain. Trimming pared 4 bases from V and 0 bases from J, leaving 10 bases between. The CDR3 length is 15 residues. In nucleotides, the CDR3 is TGTGCCAGAAGCCTTGATACTGCAACTAATGAAAAACTGTTTTTT. It is translated as CARSLDTATNEKLFF.

This sequence joins TRBV11-3 and TRBJ2-7; no clear D gene. The CDR3 is 13 residues long. V was pared by 1 base and J by 5 bases, with 9 bases between. Germline V gives CDR1 SGHNT, CDR2 YENEEA. As DNA, the CDR3 is TGTGCCAGCAGCTTAGGGAGTCGGGACGAGCAGTACTTC. This sequence encodes CASSLGSRDEQYF.

The V and J genes are TRBV28 and TRBJ2-7, with D possibly being TRBD1 (5 bases). Germline V gene lookup returns CDR1 MDHEN and CDR2 SYDVKM. This CDR3 is 12 amino acids long. The V end was cut by 6 bases, the J end by 6 bases, with 12 bases between. The CDR3 is CASSQGVGEQYF. The DNA for the CDR3 is TGTGCCAGCAGCCAAGGGGTGGGCGAGCAGTACTTC.

The V call is TRBV6-9, the J call TRBJ1-1, with 9 bases fitting TRBD1. This CDR3 comprises 16 residues. V lost 5 bases, J lost 4 bases, and 11 bases stayed unmatched. Germline lookup yields CDR1 MNHGY and CDR2 SVAAGI. CDR3 sequence (DNA): TGTGCCAGCAGTCGATCGGGGGACAGGGAGGGCACTGAAGCTTTCTTT. Its translation is CASSRSGDREGTEAFF.

The J gene is TRBJ2-7, the V gene TRBV5-6; D perhaps matches TRBD1 (6 bases). CDR3 length: 14 residues. From germline, CDR1 is SGHDT and CDR2 YYEEEE. Trimming shortened V by 1 base and J by 2 bases, and 10 bases separated the two germline ends. The CDR3 reads CASSLIQGTYEQYF. The CDR3 DNA reads as TGTGCCAGCAGCTTGATACAGGGTACCTACGAGCAGTACTTC.